The next 15 T cell receptor beta chains were all read from a single sample in a study of CD8 T cells in ankylosing spondylitis. MiXCR, run by TCRdb on the 5' RACE reads, gives a single entry per CDR3 protein. The sample lists about 300,000 distinct CDR3 sequences, roughly 10% occurring once. Sequenced sample: blood, either unsorted or a sorted T cell fraction (not recorded which). Receptors originate from a female donor with ankylosing spondylitis or in good health (not recorded which).

In this sample, this clonotype turned up once. The chain has TRBV5-1 and TRBJ2-7; D is perhaps TRBD1 (5 bases). The CDR3 extends over 14 amino acids. The ends were cut back, 5 bases at V and 3 bases at J, with 15 bases in the middle. Germline CDR1 SGHRS, CDR2 YFSETQ. CDR3 region: CASSSLPGYYEQYF. CDR3 coding DNA: TGCGCCAGCAGTTCACTTCCAGGGTACTACGAGCAGTACTTC.

This clonotype was counted many times. The chain has TRBV20-1 and TRBJ2-3, with TRBD2 matching 14 bases. Germline assignment: CDR1 DFQATT and CDR2 SNEGSKA (reference sequence). V gave up 2 bases and J gave up 5 bases; unmatched junction bases: 3. The CDR3 covers 15 residues. DNA of the CDR3: TGCAGTGCTAGACGACTAGCGGGAGGGATAGATACGCAGTATTTT. Encoded protein: CSARRLAGGIDTQYF.

This clonotype was seen at least ten times. The V and J genes are TRBV20-1 and TRBJ2-3; D unclear. There are 14 residues in the CDR3. V lost 6 bases to trimming and J lost 2 bases, with 15 bases between them. CDR1 DFQATT and CDR2 SNEGSKA come from the germline V gene (reference sequence). CDR3: CSAWASTSTDTQYF. CDR3 nucleotide sequence: TGCAGTGCCTGGGCGTCTACCTCCACAGATACGCAGTATTTT.

In its sample, this clonotype was seen many times. This rearrangement joins TRBV13 to TRBJ1-4, with D hard to call. V lost 1 base and J 8 bases, leaving 8 bases between the germline ends. Per the germline V gene, CDR1 is PRHDT and CDR2 is FYEKMQ (reference sequence). This CDR3 is 13 amino acids long. CDR3 nucleotides: TGTGCCAGCAGCTTAGACGGTGGGGAAAAACTGTTTTTT. Translated: CASSLDGGEKLFF.

This clonotype was seen at least ten times. V gene TRBV12-3 or TRBV12-4 combines with J gene TRBJ2-2, with 10 bases matching TRBD2. V shed 3 bases, J shed 0 bases, and the junction held 7 bases outside the gene matches. The CDR3 consists of 18 residues. The CDR3 coding sequence is TGTGCCAGCAGTTTTTGGCTAGCGGGGGCGACGAACACCGGGGAGCTGTTTTTT. Protein product: CASSFWLAGATNTGELFF.

Comment on this clonotype: This may stem from a read error, because a much larger clone lies one nucleotide away. The chain joins TRBV20-1 to TRBJ2-5; the match to TRBD2 covers 7 bases. This CDR3 region has 15 residues. The ends lost 4 bases at V and 4 bases at J; junction bases unmatched: 12. Germline-derived CDR1 and CDR2 are DFQATT and SNEGSKA (reference sequence). CDR3 protein: CSATKAGCVGETQYF. Written as DNA, the CDR3 is TGCAGTGCTACCAAAGCGGGGTGCGTCGGAGAGACCCAGTACTTC.

This clonotype was seen at least ten times. The CDR3 DNA reads TGCAGCTGTTATAGCGGGTTAAACACTGAAGCTTTCTTT. Translating gives CSCYSGLNTEAFF. The V gene is TRBV29-1, the J gene TRBJ1-1; D uncertain. The CDR3 runs 13 residues. The V end lost 8 bases, the J end lost 2 bases, and 15 bases lay between the germline ends. Germline CDR1 SQVTM, CDR2 ANQGSEA. The complete variable domain, with remaining parts taken from reference TRBV29-1 and TRBJ1-1, reads SAVISQKPSRDICQRGTSLTIQCQVDSQVTMMFWYRQQPGQSLTLIATANQGSEATYESGFVIDKFPISRPNLTFSTLTVSNMSPEDSSIYLCSCYSGLNTEAFFGQGTRLTVV.

This clonotype was recorded many times. This sequence joins TRBV12-3 or TRBV12-4 and TRBJ1-2; 8 bases agree with TRBD1. This CDR3 contains 13 residues. V was pared by 6 bases and J by 7 bases, with 7 bases of the junction left unmatched. DNA for the CDR3: TGTGCCAGCAGCTCTACAGGGGGGGGTGGCTACACCTTC. Translation: CASSSTGGGGYTF.

This clonotype was recorded at least ten times. This chain links TRBV7-8 with TRBJ2-7; possible D gene TRBD1, 5 bases. CDR3 length: 15 residues. Germline CDR1 and CDR2: SGHVS and FQNEAQ. V was trimmed by 5 bases and J by 6 bases, leaving 20 bases between them. The CDR3 loop reads CASSISTVKGFEQYF. In DNA, the CDR3 is TGTGCCAGCAGCATATCAACCGTTAAGGGGTTCGAGCAGTACTTC. Using reference TRBV7-8 and TRBJ2-7 for the parts outside the CDR3, the full variable domain is GAGVSQSPRYKVAKRGQDVALRCDPISGHVSLFWYQQALGQGPEFLTYFQNEAQLDKSGLPSDRFFAERPEGSVSTLKIQRTQQEDSAVYLCASSISTVKGFEQYFGPGTRLTVT.

This clonotype was seen repeatedly, ten times or more. One junction end does not reproduce the germline sequence, and a read error may be involved. The chain is built from TRBV30 and TRBJ1-3; D call uncertain. The germline V gene encodes CDR1 GTSNPN and CDR2 SVGIG (reference sequence). The CDR3 runs to 13 residues. As DNA, the CDR3 is TGTTCCTGCTCGTACAGCTCTGGAAACACCATATATTTT. This encodes CSCSYSSGNTIYF. The whole variable domain, filled in from reference TRBV30 and TRBJ1-3, reads SQTIHQWPATLVQPVGSPLSLECTVEGTSNPNLYWYRQAAGRGLQLLFYSVGIGQISSEVPQNLSASRPQDRQFILSSKKLLLSDSGFYLCSCSYSSGNTIYFGEGSWLTVV.

This clonotype was counted between two and nine times. The CDR3 sequence is CASSLGLGVEKLFF. CDR3 sequence (DNA): TGTGCCAGCAGCCTAGGGTTGGGTGTTGAAAAACTGTTTTTT. The chain is built from TRBV27 and TRBJ1-4; D unclear. The V end was cut by 6 bases, the J end by 7 bases, with 15 bases between. This CDR3 spans 14 amino acids. The germline V gene has CDR1 MNHEY and CDR2 SMNVEV (reference sequence).

This clonotype was seen repeatedly, ten times or more. J is TRBJ1-3 and V is TRBV5-1; no firm D call. This CDR3 is built from 15 residues. V lost 0 bases and J lost 0, with 7 bases in between. Germline loops: CDR1 SGHRS, CDR2 YFSETQ. The DNA for the CDR3 is TGCGCCAGCAGCTTGGTAGGATCCTCTGGAAACACCATATATTTT. This encodes CASSLVGSSGNTIYF.

This clonotype was observed at least ten times. The chain links TRBV4-3 to TRBJ2-7; 15 nucleotides align to TRBD2. This CDR3 region has 17 residues. Germline assignment: CDR1 LGHNA and CDR2 YSLEER. V lost 1 base to trimming and J lost 6 bases; unmatched junction nucleotides: 7. The CDR3 protein is CASSQGTSGRAGGEQYF. CDR3 sequence (DNA): TGCGCCAGCAGCCAAGGGACTAGCGGGAGGGCCGGCGGCGAGCAGTACTTC.

There are a few counts of this clonotype. V and J are TRBV20-1 and TRBJ2-7; 7 bases fit TRBD2. Germline V CDR1 and CDR2: DFQATT, SNEGSKA (reference sequence). V dropped 6 bases and J dropped 2; count of bases not matched to a gene: 19. This CDR3 has 17 residues. CDR3: CSAPKTRERGSPYEQYF. CDR3 nucleotide sequence: TGCAGTGCCCCGAAAACACGAGAGCGGGGCTCTCCCTACGAGCAGTACTTC.

This clonotype was detected a few times. This chain uses TRBV10-3 with TRBJ2-7; 8 bases align to TRBD1. In germline, CDR1 is ENHRY, CDR2 SYGVKD. V was pared by 6 bases and J by 4 bases, with 8 bases of the junction left unmatched. This CDR3 has 14 amino acids. The DNA for the CDR3 is TGTGCCATCAGGGTAGACAGGGGATCATACGAGCAGTACTTC. Translated, it gives CAIRVDRGSYEQYF.